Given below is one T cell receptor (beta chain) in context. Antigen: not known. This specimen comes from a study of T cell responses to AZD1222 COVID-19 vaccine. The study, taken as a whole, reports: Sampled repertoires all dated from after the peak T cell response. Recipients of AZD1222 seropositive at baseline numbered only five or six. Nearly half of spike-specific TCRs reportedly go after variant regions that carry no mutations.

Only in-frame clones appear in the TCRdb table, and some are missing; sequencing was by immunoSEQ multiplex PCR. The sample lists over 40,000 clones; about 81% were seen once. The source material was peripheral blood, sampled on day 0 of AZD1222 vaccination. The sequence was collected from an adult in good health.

The CDR3 loop reads CASTPRDRVSGKLFF. In nucleotides, the CDR3 is TGTGCCAGCACCCCCCGGGACAGGGTTTCGGGAAAACTGTTTTTT. The V and J genes are TRBV2 and TRBJ1-4; 9 bases are shared with TRBD1. This CDR3 region has 15 residues. The ends lost 7 bases at V and 10 bases at J; junction bases unmatched: 13. Germline V lookup: CDR1 SNHLY, CDR2 FYNNEI.